The T cell receptor beta chain described here comes from a study of T cell responses to AZD1222 COVID-19 vaccine. Findings and caveats of the study: Repertoire sampling was restricted to post-peak T cell response timepoints. Increased Spike-specific TCR breadth and depth were observed after two AZD1222 doses. Only 5 or 6 individuals given AZD1222 were seropositive at baseline.

Clones were sequenced by immunoSEQ multiplex PCR, and TCRdb holds only the in-frame ones, with some missing. Among 140,000 to 150,000 clones listed, 92% were seen once. Pooling covered second doses at about 4 or about 12 weeks. About this clone: Its antigen is unidentified.

Germline CDR1 ENHRY, CDR2 SYGVKD. There are 18 residues in the CDR3. V lost 0 bases, J lost 5 bases, and 19 bases lay in between. The source was peripheral blood, collected 28 days after the second AZD1222 dose. The V gene is TRBV10-3, the J gene TRBJ2-2; D gene unclear. This TCR came from an adult who received the AZD1222 COVID-19 vaccine. CDR3 region: CAISESISRAPPTGELFF. The CDR3 DNA is TGTGCCATCAGTGAGTCGATTAGCCGAGCCCCCCCGACCGGGGAGCTGTTTTTT.